The 4 T cell receptor beta chains presented below share a single source sample, sequenced in a study of Graves' ophthalmopathy and Graves' hyperthyroidism (dated by TCRdb to the late 2010s). This sample was sequenced with an Illumina HiSeq 2000. For repertoire sequencing, TCR beta CDR3 regions were amplified from RNA transcripts. The first round was an RT-PCR using HTBI primers with the Qiagen OneStep RT-PCR kit, and this first round was followed by a second-round multiplex PCR, then size selection and purification. The public reads were run again by TCRdb, first through fastp at Q25 and then through MiXCR, and only productive beta chains were kept. Each CDR3 protein appears once, grouped with its most common genes and DNA. Here the sample has 200,000 to 250,000 distinct CDR3 sequences; roughly 21% occur a single time. Of the sample, about 40% falls within the top ten clones. The sequencing sample was made of peripheral blood. The receptor source for this set is a woman in her forties or fifties with Graves' ophthalmopathy. Donor details come from another sample of the same person, matched by shared clones.

This clonotype was recorded at least ten times. The rearrangement uses TRBV12-3 or TRBV12-4 and TRBJ2-7, with D maybe TRBD2 (5 bases). This CDR3 spans 12 amino acids. The V gene lost 5 bases and the J gene lost 9 bases, with 14 bases spanning the gap. Here the CDR3 reads CASSPPTEVQYF. CDR3 DNA sequence: TGTGCCAGCAGTCCCCCGACGGAGGTGCAGTACTTC.

There are many counts of this clonotype. The rearrangement uses TRBV19 and TRBJ1-5; D not certain. Germline CDR1 reads LNHDA; CDR2 reads SQIVND (reference sequence). V shed 4 bases and J shed 4 bases, with 8 bases lying between them. The CDR3 totals 13 residues. The CDR3 is CASSKQRNQPQHF. As DNA, the CDR3 is TGTGCCAGTAGTAAACAGAGAAATCAGCCCCAGCATTTT. Filled out from reference TRBV19 and TRBJ1-5, the complete variable domain reads DGGITQSPKYLFRKEGQNVTLSCEQNLNHDAMYWYRQDPGQGLRLIYYSQIVNDFQKGDIAEGYSVSREKKESFPLTVTSAQKNPTAFYLCASSKQRNQPQHFGDGTRLSIL.

This clonotype was observed a handful of times. For the CDR3, the DNA is TGCGCCAGCAGCCAAGCAACCGGGACAGACTATGGCTACACCTTC. Amino acid sequence: CASSQATGTDYGYTF. The chain links TRBV4-1 to TRBJ1-2; TRBD1 aligns across 7 bases. This CDR3 contains 15 residues. The V segment lost 1 base and the J segment 3 bases; nucleotides outside the gene matches: 5. CDR1 MGHRA and CDR2 YSYEKL come from the germline V gene.

This clonotype was seen repeatedly, ten times or more. This chain links TRBV2 with TRBJ1-2; D unresolved. This CDR3 spans 14 amino acids. CDR1 is SNHLY and CDR2 is FYNNEI in the germline V gene. V lost 7 bases to trimming and J lost 2 bases, with 14 bases between them. DNA for the CDR3: TGTGCCAGCAAGTCCGGGAGGGCAAACTATGGCTACACCTTC. It is translated as CASKSGRANYGYTF.